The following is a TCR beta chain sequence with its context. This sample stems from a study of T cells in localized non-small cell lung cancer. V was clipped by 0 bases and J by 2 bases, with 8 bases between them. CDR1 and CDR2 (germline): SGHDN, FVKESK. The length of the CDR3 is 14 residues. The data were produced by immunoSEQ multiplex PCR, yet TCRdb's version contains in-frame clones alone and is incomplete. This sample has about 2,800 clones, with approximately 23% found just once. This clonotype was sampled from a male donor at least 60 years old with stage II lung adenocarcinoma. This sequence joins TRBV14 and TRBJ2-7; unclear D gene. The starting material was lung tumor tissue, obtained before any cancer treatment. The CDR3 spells CASSQETGAYEQYF. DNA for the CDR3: TGTGCCAGCAGCCAAGAAACGGGTGCCTACGAGCAGTACTTC.